Presented here are 26 T cell receptor beta chains from one specimen sequenced in a study of T cell repertoires and HLA-DP antigens. Their antigens remain unidentified. TCRdb's copy holds only in-frame clones and misses some; the assay was immunoSEQ multiplex PCR. The sample has about 110,000 clones, over 90% seen once. The sample taken for sequencing was CD4+ T cells from PBMCs. The receptors were sampled from a woman aged 18-35 years in good health and CMV-seronegative.

V is TRBV10-3 and J is TRBJ1-6; D uncertain. Germline V gene data show CDR1 as ENHRY and CDR2 as SYGVKD. Trimming pared 3 bases from V and 0 bases from J, leaving 3 bases between. The length of the CDR3 is 14 residues. DNA of the CDR3: TGTGCCATCAGTGAACTCTCCTATAATTCACCCCTCCACTTT. Translated: CAISELSYNSPLHF.

The chain combines TRBV5-1 with TRBJ2-7; the D gene is possibly TRBD2 (5 bases). This CDR3 comprises 18 residues. V dropped 2 bases and J dropped 0 bases, with 21 bases sitting between them. Looked up from germline, CDR1 is SGHRS and CDR2 is YFSETQ. CDR3 sequence reads: CASSFPPTRERSSYEQYV. The CDR3 DNA is TGCGCCAGCAGCTTCCCTCCGACGAGGGAAAGAAGCTCCTACGAGCAGTACGTC.

This chain uses TRBV5-3 with TRBJ1-4, with D hard to call. TRBV5-3 is an ORF, and what it does is uncertain. The V gene lost 4 bases and the J gene lost 0 bases, with 13 bases spanning the gap. The CDR3 sequence is 16 residues long. In DNA, the CDR3 is TGTGCCAGAAGCGGGGAACAGACTGCAACTAATGAAAAACTGTTTTTT. Translation: CARSGEQTATNEKLFF.

The rearrangement links TRBV10-2 to TRBJ2-7; the D gene is possibly TRBD2 (6 bases). Germline CDR1 WSHSY, CDR2 SAAADI. The CDR3 sequence is 14 residues long. The V end was cut by 3 bases, the J end by 4 bases, with 13 bases between. CDR3 region: CASSDELALYEQYF. CDR3 bases: TGCGCCAGCAGTGACGAACTAGCCCTATACGAGCAGTACTTC.

The V call is TRBV12-1, the J call TRBJ1-3; TRBD1, as called in the table, went unchecked against the DNA. TRBV12-1 is designated a pseudogene. This CDR3 contains 18 residues. The CDR3 DNA follows: TGTGCCAGCAGCTTACCGACCGGGACAGGGACACCTGGAAACACCATATATTTT. Residues: CASSLPTGTGTPGNTIYF.

This rearrangement joins TRBV7-6 to TRBJ2-7; the match to TRBD1 covers 10 bases. The germline V gene encodes CDR1 SGHVS and CDR2 FNYEAQ. Trimming removed 1 base from V and 0 bases from J; junction bases left unmatched: 3. The CDR3 has 16 amino acids. CDR3 loop: CASSLGGTGVSYEQYF. CDR3 bases: TGTGCCAGCAGCTTAGGTGGGACAGGGGTCTCCTACGAGCAGTACTTC.

The chain uses TRBV27 and TRBJ2-7; weak D call: TRBD1 (5 bases). V gave up 3 bases and J gave up 1 base, with 10 bases separating them. Germline-derived CDR1 and CDR2 are MNHEY and SMNVEV (reference sequence). CDR3 length: 14 residues. The CDR3 DNA sequence: TGTGCCAGCAGTTTGTGGGGCAGTTCCTACGAGCAGTACTTC. Its protein is CASSLWGSSYEQYF.

The chain employs TRBV20-1 and TRBJ1-4, with unresolved D. CDR1 is DFQATT and CDR2 is SNEGSKA in the germline V gene (reference sequence). The CDR3 is made up of 11 amino acids. Trimming removed 4 bases at V and 3 bases at J, with 3 bases between. CDR3 residues: CSAKANEKLFF. The CDR3 bases are TGCAGTGCTAAGGCTAATGAAAAACTGTTTTTT.

The chain uses TRBV7-8 and TRBJ2-2, with a possible D match to TRBD1 (6 bases). Germline V gene data show CDR1 as SGHVS and CDR2 as FQNEAQ. Trimming stripped 5 bases from V and 6 bases from J, with 25 bases between. This CDR3 contains 18 residues. CDR3 sequence: CASSHPQGKRNFAGELFF. CDR3 coding DNA: TGTGCCAGCAGCCATCCACAGGGTAAAAGGAATTTCGCCGGGGAGCTGTTTTTT.

This clone was observed a handful of times. This sequence joins TRBV28 and TRBJ1-5; possibly TRBD1 for D (5 bases). The V gene lost 5 bases and the J gene lost 3 bases, with 8 bases spanning the gap. This CDR3 is 13 amino acids long. Germline V gene lookup returns CDR1 MDHEN and CDR2 SYDVKM. CDR3 loop: CASSRGINQPQHF. The DNA of the CDR3 is TGTGCCAGCAGTCGGGGGATCAATCAGCCCCAGCATTTT.

The chain recombines TRBV27 with TRBJ1-2, with TRBD1 matching 11 bases. V was pared by 4 bases and J by 4 bases, with 11 bases of the junction left unmatched. Germline V gene sequence: CDR1 MNHEY, CDR2 SMNVEV (reference sequence). CDR3 length equals 17 residues. The CDR3 protein is CASSSRDRGSGVYGYTF. CDR3 in DNA: TGTGCCAGCAGTTCCCGGGACAGGGGGTCAGGCGTCTATGGCTACACCTTC.

The V gene is TRBV27, the J gene TRBJ2-2, with 10 bases lining up with TRBD1. The CDR3 covers 17 residues. J gave up 0 bases and V 5 bases, and 6 bases lay outside the gene matches. Germline assignment: CDR1 MNHEY and CDR2 SMNVEV (reference sequence). The CDR3 DNA reads as TGTGCCAGCAGTCCGGGACAGGGGTCATCGAACACCGGGGAGCTGTTTTTT. Amino acids: CASSPGQGSSNTGELFF.

The V call is TRBV7-2, the J call TRBJ1-2; 9 nucleotides line up with TRBD1. The CDR3 length is 15 residues. V lost 5 bases, J lost 7 bases, and 11 bases stayed unmatched. Germline V CDR1 and CDR2: SGHTA, FQGNSA. The CDR3 nucleotides are TGTGCCAGCAGCGCTACAGGGGGCACCTGGGTTGGCTACACCTTC. Encoded protein: CASSATGGTWVGYTF.

V usage is TRBV5-1 and J usage is TRBJ2-5; TRBD1 or TRBD2 may be the D gene (5 bases each). Germline V gene lookup returns CDR1 SGHRS and CDR2 YFSETQ. V was trimmed by 0 bases and J by 2 bases, leaving 11 bases between them. The CDR3 covers 15 residues. The CDR3 spells CASSLAGTLQETQYF. CDR3 nucleotides: TGCGCCAGCAGCTTGGCGGGGACGCTTCAAGAGACCCAGTACTTC.

CDR3 residues: CAARQGFSGANVLTF. CDR3 nucleotides: TGTGCCGCCCGACAAGGATTCTCTGGGGCCAACGTCCTGACTTTC. This chain connects TRBV7-8 to TRBJ2-6; no reliable D call. With 11 bases removed from V and 0 bases from J, the gap between germline ends came to 14 bases. CDR3 length: 15 amino acids. CDR1 and CDR2 (germline): SGHVS, FQNEAQ.

CDR3 DNA sequence: TGTGCCAGCAGTGAAGCGAAGACCCAGTACTTC. The encoded protein is CASSEAKTQYF. The chain joins TRBV2 to TRBJ2-5, with D unresolved. CDR1 and CDR2 from the germline V gene are SNHLY and FYNNEI. With 0 bases removed from V and 6 bases from J, the gap between germline ends came to 2 bases. CDR3 length: 11 amino acids.

A few counts support this clone. The CDR3 coding sequence is TGTGCCAGCAGCTACATCGGCACCCAGGAGCAGTACGTC. It codes for CASSYIGTQEQYV. The chain combines TRBV6-6 with TRBJ2-7; no definite D call. Germline CDR1 is MNHNY and CDR2 is SVGAGI (reference sequence). Deletions cut 6 bases from V and 7 bases from J, with 16 bases between. This CDR3 region has 13 residues.

The chain recombines TRBV10-3 with TRBJ1-1; 7 bases align to TRBD1. The CDR3 is 13 amino acids. V was pared by 6 bases and J by 2 bases, with 3 bases of the junction left unmatched. Germline-derived CDR1 and CDR2 are ENHRY and SYGVKD. CDR3: CAISRTGNTEAFF. The CDR3 DNA reads as TGTGCCATCAGCAGGACAGGAAACACTGAAGCTTTCTTT.

V is TRBV19 and J is TRBJ2-7; D gene ambiguous. This CDR3 is built from 13 residues. Trimming took 5 bases from V and 1 from J, leaving 9 bases between them. CDR1 is LNHDA and CDR2 is SQIVND in the germline V gene (reference sequence). The CDR3 DNA reads TGTGCCAGTAGTCACCAACCTTCCTACGAGCAGTACTTC. This encodes CASSHQPSYEQYF.

The chain recombines TRBV29-1 with TRBJ2-3, with 9 bases matching TRBD2. CDR3 length: 15 amino acids. Germline V gene lookup returns CDR1 SQVTM and CDR2 ANQGSEA. With 4 bases clipped from V and 0 bases from J, the junction kept 5 bases outside the gene matches. CDR3 protein: CSVAGLALSTDTQYF. CDR3 in DNA: TGCAGCGTTGCAGGACTAGCGCTTAGCACAGATACGCAGTATTTT.

This chain links TRBV6-6 with TRBJ2-7, with D unclear. The CDR3 has 15 residues. V was pared by 0 bases and J by 2 bases, with 11 bases between. Germline assignment: CDR1 MNHNY and CDR2 SVGAGI (reference sequence). CDR3 DNA: TGTGCCAGCAGTTACTCCGTAGGAGTTACCTACGAGCAGTACTTC. It codes for CASSYSVGVTYEQYF.

The chain has TRBV10-3 and TRBJ1-1; D perhaps matches TRBD1 (6 bases). Trimming removed 6 bases from V and 1 base from J, with 15 bases in between. The CDR3 is 15 amino acids. Germline V gives CDR1 ENHRY, CDR2 SYGVKD. CDR3 protein: CAIRPIQGPNTEAFF. CDR3 DNA: TGTGCCATCAGACCGATACAGGGTCCGAACACTGAAGCTTTCTTT.

The chain employs TRBV27 and TRBJ2-1; TRBD2 might be the D (6 bases). This CDR3 contains 21 residues. The germline V and J ends were trimmed by 2 bases and 6 bases, with 32 bases remaining between them. CDR1 and CDR2 from the germline V gene are MNHEY and SMNVEV (reference sequence). The CDR3 sequence is CASSLSDNRGWGSQYVNEQFF. CDR3 sequence (DNA): TGTGCCAGCAGTTTAAGTGATAACCGGGGGTGGGGGTCACAATACGTCAATGAGCAGTTCTTC.

CDR3 residues: CASSEALRQIYEQYF. The CDR3 bases are TGTGCCAGCAGTGAAGCGCTCCGACAAATCTACGAGCAGTACTTC. This chain uses TRBV6-1 with TRBJ2-7; unclear D gene. CDR1 MNHNS and CDR2 SASEGT come from the germline V gene. The CDR3 has 15 amino acids. Trimming pared 0 bases from V and 3 bases from J, leaving 12 bases between.

The chain recombines TRBV19 with TRBJ1-3; maybe TRBD1 (5 bases). The CDR3 is made up of 13 amino acids. Germline V gene data show CDR1 as LNHDA and CDR2 as SQIVND (reference sequence). V was cut by 6 bases and J by 1 base, with 7 bases left in between. The CDR3 DNA reads TGTGCCAGTAGACAGGCGTCTGGAAACACCATATATTTT. Its protein product is CASRQASGNTIYF.

The J gene is TRBJ2-1, the V gene TRBV13; 10 bases align to TRBD2. The length of the CDR3 is 16 residues. V shed 4 bases, J shed 8 bases, and the junction held 11 bases outside the gene matches. Germline CDR1 reads PRHDT; CDR2 reads FYEKMQ (reference sequence). The CDR3 bases are TGTGCCAGCAGCTCCTCGGAGGGACTAGCGTGGGATGAGCAGTTCTTC. It encodes CASSSSEGLAWDEQFF.